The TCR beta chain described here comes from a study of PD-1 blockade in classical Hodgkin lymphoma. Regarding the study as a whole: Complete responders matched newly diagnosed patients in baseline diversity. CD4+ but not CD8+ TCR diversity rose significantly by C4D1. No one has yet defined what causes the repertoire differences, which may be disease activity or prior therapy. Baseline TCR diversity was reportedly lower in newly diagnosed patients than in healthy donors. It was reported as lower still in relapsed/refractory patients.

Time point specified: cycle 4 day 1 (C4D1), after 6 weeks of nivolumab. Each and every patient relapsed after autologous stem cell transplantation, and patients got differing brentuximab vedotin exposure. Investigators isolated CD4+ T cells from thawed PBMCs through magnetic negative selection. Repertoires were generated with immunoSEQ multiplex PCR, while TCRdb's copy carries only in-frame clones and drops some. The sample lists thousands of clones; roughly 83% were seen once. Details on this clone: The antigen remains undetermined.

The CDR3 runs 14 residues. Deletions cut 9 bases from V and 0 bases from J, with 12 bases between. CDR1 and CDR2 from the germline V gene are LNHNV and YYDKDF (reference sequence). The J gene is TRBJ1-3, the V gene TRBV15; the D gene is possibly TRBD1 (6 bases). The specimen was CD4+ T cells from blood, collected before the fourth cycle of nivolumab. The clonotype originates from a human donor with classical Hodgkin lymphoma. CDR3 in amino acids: CATATGISGNTIYF. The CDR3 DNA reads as TGTGCCACAGCAACAGGGATCTCTGGAAACACCATATATTTT. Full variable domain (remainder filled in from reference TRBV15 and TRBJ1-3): DAMVIQNPRYQVTQFGKPVTLSCSQTLNHNVMYWYQQKSSQAPKLLFHYYDKDFNNEADTPDNFQSRRPNTSFCFLDIRSPGLGDTAMYLCATATGISGNTIYFGEGSWLTVV.